This entry is about one T cell receptor beta chain. PCR was performed using 60 Vbeta and 13 Jbeta primers. Measured with immunoSEQ multiplex PCR; TCRdb has only the in-frame clones, and not every one. The sample gives approximately 100,000 clones, around 65% of which show up once; more than 3% is in the top ten. Trimming took 6 bases from V and 1 from J, leaving 10 bases between them. CDR3 size: 14 residues. Per germline, CDR1 SGHRS and CDR2 YFSETQ. This sample was included in a study of cytomegalovirus exposure and HLA in healthy donors. Sequencing was done on a sample of PBMCs. The sequence derives from a woman aged 45-65 years in good health and CMV-seronegative. The chain carries TRBV5-1 and TRBJ2-2; D is undetermined. The CDR3 coding sequence is TGCGCCAGCATGGGTGGAGTGAACACCGGGGAGCTGTTTTTT. It is translated as CASMGGVNTGELFF. The full variable domain, in which reference TRBV5-1 and TRBJ2-2 provide the parts outside the CDR3, is KAGVTQTPRYLIKTRGQQVTLSCSPISGHRSVSWYQQTPGQGLQFLFEYFSETQRNKGNFPGRFSGRQFSNSRSEMNVSTLELGDSALYLCASMGGVNTGELFFGEGSRLTVL.